This T cell receptor beta chain was profiled in a study of blood T cell repertoires in COVID-19. Turning to the study itself: Samples of COVID-19 (acute and convalescent) were obtained from the United States, Italy and Spain. From T cells, B-cell-depleted T cells, or PBMCs came the material, which was cDNA or gDNA.

In the study's own analysis: It was from reference gene primer amplification that nucleated cell counts were estimated. Repertoires were generated with immunoSEQ multiplex PCR, while TCRdb's copy carries only in-frame clones and drops some. Clonal size and the V and J genes are those of that table, whereas D and trimming came from the DNA. The data contain about 80,000 clones, around 92% of them seen just once; the ten biggest clones take up over 1.5%. V shed 4 bases, J shed 4 bases, and the junction held 3 bases outside the gene matches. From germline, CDR1 is SGHRS and CDR2 YFSETQ. The CDR3 extends over 15 amino acids. This clone was counted once.

The TCR sequence derives from a woman in her forties or fifties in a cohort sampled during active COVID-19. V is TRBV5-1 and J is TRBJ2-3; TRBD2 aligns across 13 bases. The sequenced sample consisted of peripheral blood. The CDR3 DNA is TGCGCCAGCAGCACTAGCGGGGGGGAGTCAGATACGCAGTATTTT. Translating it yields CASSTSGGESDTQYF.